This T cell receptor beta chain was profiled in a study of cytomegalovirus exposure and HLA in healthy donors (dated by TCRdb to about 2017). Notes on the research overall: An earlier analysis of 587 of the donors reported 276 Gb of sequence data and 95 million to 120 million unique TCR beta sequences obtained from about 170 million T cells. An earlier analysis of around 580 of the donors used high-throughput TCR beta sequencing to judge whether each TCR beta V gene segment behaved as functional or pseudogenic. Alongside the repertoire data, information on donor age, sex, ethnicity and CMV serostatus was compiled. In addition to the first cohort of around 670 subjects, a separate validation cohort of 120 different subjects was used. Genome-wide SNP genotypes for about 65% of the 666 donors were used in a later genetic analysis, which treated that subset as a discovery cohort. Roughly 300 gigabases of sequencing data and approximately 92 million unique TCR sequences made up an early release that covered 640 HLA-typed donors. Every repertoire in the discovery cohort had been generated on one and the same sequencing platform. Of the roughly 420 genotyped donors, 81% were placed in the genetic ancestry cluster associated with self-reported Caucasian donors. A later analysis re-examined previously published TCR beta repertoires from over 500 donors and added high-resolution HLA genotyping to investigate patterns of TCR occurrence. Roughly 5 DR-DQ haplotypes were handled as single units for association and clustering because linkage in the cohort was strong. Among almost 400 genotyped donors of the cohort, an average of 235,054 unique TCR beta nucleotide sequences were sequenced per donor, 15% to 20% of them non-productive. HLA typing included class I and class II loci at four-digit resolution. The T cell repertoires of under 750 subjects were profiled by immunosequencing and related to cytomegalovirus serostatus. The later analysis used no new phenotypic data to find candidate immune exposures, relying instead on TCR beta sequences and their occurrence across donors. To predict cytomegalovirus infection status, the study combined high-throughput TCR immunosequencing, statistical association of individual TCRs with disease status, and machine learning. The study was designed to test whether signatures of past pathogen exposure could be identified by cataloging public T cell receptors. Typing coverage varied by locus: roughly 620-630 donors for A, B, C, DRB1 and DQB1; more than 500 for DQA1; more than 600 for DPA1; approximately 490 for DPB1.

Here is what the overall study found, with its caveats: A group of highly shared sequence variants was considered likely to be a technical artifact of the sequencing pipeline. In an earlier analysis of 450 to 750 of the donors, most TCR beta V segments appeared in productive rearrangements about 87% or about 30% of the time, broadly matching IMGT annotations. Because counts were too low, about 18 rarely observed V segments, including chromosome 9 orphons, were left out of the earlier analysis of roughly 600 of the donors. An association between a missense DCLRE1C variant and V-gene and J-gene trimming of TCR beta chains was found in a later genetic analysis and replicated in an independent cohort. A further reported finding was that TCR beta sequences accurately predicted the HLA-A and HLA-B alleles for most subjects in the first cohort. A later analysis found that most CMV-associated TCR beta chains appeared HLA-restricted, with HLA associations seemingly driven largely by CMV exposure. Because HLA typing was missing for some donors at each locus, association tests included only the typed subset. The classifier was reported to diagnose cytomegalovirus status with high specificity and sensitivity in both the original and validation cohorts. The authors suggested that the approach could potentially be extended to other disease states and immunological phenotypes. While some public TCRs were present in many individuals, most TCR sequences turned up only very rarely across donors. At a false discovery rate of 0.05, a later analysis linked approximately 18,000 TCR beta sequences to specific HLA alleles. This cohort had only TCR beta chains sequenced, and the lack of alpha or paired-chain data limited which features could be detected. Compared with equally common non-associated chains, HLA-associated TCR beta chains in a later analysis were more clonally expanded and had lower generation probabilities. Compared with the roughly 700-donor mean, donors in an Asian-associated ancestry cluster had fewer N-insertions in productive TCRs, according to a later genetic analysis. Sequencing depth was assumed to be roughly uniform across donors in the presence/absence analyses, though that assumption may not hold. Linkage disequilibrium might explain the correlated functional status among segregating V segments, but an unknown experimental factor could not be ruled out. When HLA alleles, especially DR and DQ, strongly co-occurred, attributing TCR associations to individual alleles was difficult. The study listed approximately 150 TCR beta chains as associated with cytomegalovirus. Some IMGT-functional V segments, including TRBV6-2 and TRBV6-3, could not be told apart with the 87-base-pair reads, so those segments were excluded. In vitro tests confirmed that a few of the cytomegalovirus-associated TCR beta chains recognize cytomegalovirus antigens. A later analysis found that TCR association rates varied across HLA loci, with DRB1 alleles showing the most associated TCRs and HLA-C alleles the fewest. For the cohort, immune exposure information was limited to CMV serostatus. A later analysis reported that several top co-occurrence clusters appeared linked to parvovirus B19, influenza, CMV and Epstein-Barr virus.

The cohort was made up of 500 to 850 healthy bone marrow donors. All cohort members were sampled while nominally healthy, although unrecorded immune exposures were likely present. The donor tested CMV seronegative and was one of the 352 seronegative cohort members. Every donor gave a peripheral blood sample, and the peripheral blood mononuclear cells from that sample were used for TCR beta sequencing. The Qiagen DNeasy Blood Extraction Kit was used to extract genomic DNA from the blood cell samples. Library prep was done by the immunoSEQ multiplex PCR assay. For the multiplex PCR, a mixture combining 60 forward primers for TCR Vbeta segments and 13 reverse primers for TCR Jbeta segments was used. The CDR3 region of rearranged TCR beta genes was amplified from genomic DNA with a multiplex PCR assay. Amplified TCR beta libraries were sequenced as 87-base-pair reads on the Illumina HiSeq System. The original pipeline was this. Across the 500 to 850 repertoires, a later analysis counted tens of millions of unique TCR beta chains, approximately 12 million of which were shared by at least two donors. To remove PCR and sequencing errors, raw reads were error-corrected and collapsed into unique sequences using a nearest-neighbor algorithm that merged closely related sequences. CDR3 sequences were aligned to IMGT reference sequences to assign V, D and J gene segments. Each retained sequence needed at least a six-nucleotide match to both a V gene segment and a J gene segment. A rearrangement was called productive if the CDR3 had no stop codons and remained in frame with V and J, and every other rearrangement was called non-productive. Following IMGT convention, CDR3 was defined as the stretch from the second conserved V-encoded cysteine up to the conserved J-encoded phenylalanine. In an earlier analysis of just under 600 of the donors, sequences lacking an unambiguous match to a single V gene segment were excluded. An earlier analysis of around 600 of the donors classified V segments as functional when productive rearrangements were above 56.7% and as segregating when the standard deviation between donors was above 5%. A statistical classification framework was developed to diagnose cytomegalovirus status using the catalog of TCR beta chain sequences. A later analysis assigned V and J genes by comparing TCR nucleotide sequences with IMGT/GENE-DB human TR gene sequences. A later analysis assigned CDR3 sequences and most-parsimonious VDJ recombination scenarios with the TCRdist pipeline. In a later analysis, each TCR beta chain was defined by its CDR3 amino acid sequence together with its V-gene family, and reads lacking a unique V-gene family were excluded. A later analysis removed 592 highly shared, low-generation-probability nucleotide sequences to deal with suspected cross-contamination and a sequencing artifact. For each public chain, a later analysis derived a clonal expansion index from normalized ranks of inferred template counts within each repertoire. Generation probabilities in a later analysis came from a VDJ recombination model fitted to out-of-frame rearrangements, and those results were checked against IGoR. Hypergeometric tests were used in a later analysis to score TCR-TCR, TCR-HLA and TCR-CMV co-occurrence, with a repertoire-size bias correction applied to the TCR pairs. To estimate false discovery rates, a later analysis permuted the HLA or CMV assignments 20 times. In a later analysis, co-occurring TCRs were grouped with DBSCAN, and TCRdist sequence similarity was added when clustering was performed within HLA-allele-positive subsets. Repertoires with fewer than 30,000 or more than 120,000 public chains, plus five repertoires with anomalous nucleotide sharing, were excluded from co-occurrence clustering. TCRdb's version of the immuneACCESS table is confined to in-frame rearrangements and falls short of the full clone set. An unresolved V gene accounts for under half of the shortfall where checked; the remainder is of unknown origin. Clone size and the V and J calls come from that table; the DNA yielded D and trimming. The sample table contains fewer than 250,000 clones; only one count was recorded for approximately 88% of them. The ten largest clones represent about 0.77% of the sample.

A remark on this clone: Its antigen remains undetermined. No base qualities exist here, and no much larger clone lies one base off it.

Taken from the germline V gene, the CDR1 and CDR2 loops are SNHLY and FYNNEI. Its CDR3 holds 15 amino acids, cysteine through phenylalanine. Only the CDR3 part of the read is kept: 45 bases, read in frame from the first base. A distance of 11 bases separates the germline ends of V and J, which lose 5 bases and 0 bases respectively. The receptor was derived from a boy aged 2 to 10 in good health and CMV-seronegative. This chain joins TRBV2 to TRBJ1-5; the D gene identity is not certain. Source material: PBMCs. The nucleotide sequence reads TGTGCCAGCAGTCCCGAGTTAGATAGCAATCAGCCCCAGCATTTT. Its protein product is CASSPELDSNQPQHF.